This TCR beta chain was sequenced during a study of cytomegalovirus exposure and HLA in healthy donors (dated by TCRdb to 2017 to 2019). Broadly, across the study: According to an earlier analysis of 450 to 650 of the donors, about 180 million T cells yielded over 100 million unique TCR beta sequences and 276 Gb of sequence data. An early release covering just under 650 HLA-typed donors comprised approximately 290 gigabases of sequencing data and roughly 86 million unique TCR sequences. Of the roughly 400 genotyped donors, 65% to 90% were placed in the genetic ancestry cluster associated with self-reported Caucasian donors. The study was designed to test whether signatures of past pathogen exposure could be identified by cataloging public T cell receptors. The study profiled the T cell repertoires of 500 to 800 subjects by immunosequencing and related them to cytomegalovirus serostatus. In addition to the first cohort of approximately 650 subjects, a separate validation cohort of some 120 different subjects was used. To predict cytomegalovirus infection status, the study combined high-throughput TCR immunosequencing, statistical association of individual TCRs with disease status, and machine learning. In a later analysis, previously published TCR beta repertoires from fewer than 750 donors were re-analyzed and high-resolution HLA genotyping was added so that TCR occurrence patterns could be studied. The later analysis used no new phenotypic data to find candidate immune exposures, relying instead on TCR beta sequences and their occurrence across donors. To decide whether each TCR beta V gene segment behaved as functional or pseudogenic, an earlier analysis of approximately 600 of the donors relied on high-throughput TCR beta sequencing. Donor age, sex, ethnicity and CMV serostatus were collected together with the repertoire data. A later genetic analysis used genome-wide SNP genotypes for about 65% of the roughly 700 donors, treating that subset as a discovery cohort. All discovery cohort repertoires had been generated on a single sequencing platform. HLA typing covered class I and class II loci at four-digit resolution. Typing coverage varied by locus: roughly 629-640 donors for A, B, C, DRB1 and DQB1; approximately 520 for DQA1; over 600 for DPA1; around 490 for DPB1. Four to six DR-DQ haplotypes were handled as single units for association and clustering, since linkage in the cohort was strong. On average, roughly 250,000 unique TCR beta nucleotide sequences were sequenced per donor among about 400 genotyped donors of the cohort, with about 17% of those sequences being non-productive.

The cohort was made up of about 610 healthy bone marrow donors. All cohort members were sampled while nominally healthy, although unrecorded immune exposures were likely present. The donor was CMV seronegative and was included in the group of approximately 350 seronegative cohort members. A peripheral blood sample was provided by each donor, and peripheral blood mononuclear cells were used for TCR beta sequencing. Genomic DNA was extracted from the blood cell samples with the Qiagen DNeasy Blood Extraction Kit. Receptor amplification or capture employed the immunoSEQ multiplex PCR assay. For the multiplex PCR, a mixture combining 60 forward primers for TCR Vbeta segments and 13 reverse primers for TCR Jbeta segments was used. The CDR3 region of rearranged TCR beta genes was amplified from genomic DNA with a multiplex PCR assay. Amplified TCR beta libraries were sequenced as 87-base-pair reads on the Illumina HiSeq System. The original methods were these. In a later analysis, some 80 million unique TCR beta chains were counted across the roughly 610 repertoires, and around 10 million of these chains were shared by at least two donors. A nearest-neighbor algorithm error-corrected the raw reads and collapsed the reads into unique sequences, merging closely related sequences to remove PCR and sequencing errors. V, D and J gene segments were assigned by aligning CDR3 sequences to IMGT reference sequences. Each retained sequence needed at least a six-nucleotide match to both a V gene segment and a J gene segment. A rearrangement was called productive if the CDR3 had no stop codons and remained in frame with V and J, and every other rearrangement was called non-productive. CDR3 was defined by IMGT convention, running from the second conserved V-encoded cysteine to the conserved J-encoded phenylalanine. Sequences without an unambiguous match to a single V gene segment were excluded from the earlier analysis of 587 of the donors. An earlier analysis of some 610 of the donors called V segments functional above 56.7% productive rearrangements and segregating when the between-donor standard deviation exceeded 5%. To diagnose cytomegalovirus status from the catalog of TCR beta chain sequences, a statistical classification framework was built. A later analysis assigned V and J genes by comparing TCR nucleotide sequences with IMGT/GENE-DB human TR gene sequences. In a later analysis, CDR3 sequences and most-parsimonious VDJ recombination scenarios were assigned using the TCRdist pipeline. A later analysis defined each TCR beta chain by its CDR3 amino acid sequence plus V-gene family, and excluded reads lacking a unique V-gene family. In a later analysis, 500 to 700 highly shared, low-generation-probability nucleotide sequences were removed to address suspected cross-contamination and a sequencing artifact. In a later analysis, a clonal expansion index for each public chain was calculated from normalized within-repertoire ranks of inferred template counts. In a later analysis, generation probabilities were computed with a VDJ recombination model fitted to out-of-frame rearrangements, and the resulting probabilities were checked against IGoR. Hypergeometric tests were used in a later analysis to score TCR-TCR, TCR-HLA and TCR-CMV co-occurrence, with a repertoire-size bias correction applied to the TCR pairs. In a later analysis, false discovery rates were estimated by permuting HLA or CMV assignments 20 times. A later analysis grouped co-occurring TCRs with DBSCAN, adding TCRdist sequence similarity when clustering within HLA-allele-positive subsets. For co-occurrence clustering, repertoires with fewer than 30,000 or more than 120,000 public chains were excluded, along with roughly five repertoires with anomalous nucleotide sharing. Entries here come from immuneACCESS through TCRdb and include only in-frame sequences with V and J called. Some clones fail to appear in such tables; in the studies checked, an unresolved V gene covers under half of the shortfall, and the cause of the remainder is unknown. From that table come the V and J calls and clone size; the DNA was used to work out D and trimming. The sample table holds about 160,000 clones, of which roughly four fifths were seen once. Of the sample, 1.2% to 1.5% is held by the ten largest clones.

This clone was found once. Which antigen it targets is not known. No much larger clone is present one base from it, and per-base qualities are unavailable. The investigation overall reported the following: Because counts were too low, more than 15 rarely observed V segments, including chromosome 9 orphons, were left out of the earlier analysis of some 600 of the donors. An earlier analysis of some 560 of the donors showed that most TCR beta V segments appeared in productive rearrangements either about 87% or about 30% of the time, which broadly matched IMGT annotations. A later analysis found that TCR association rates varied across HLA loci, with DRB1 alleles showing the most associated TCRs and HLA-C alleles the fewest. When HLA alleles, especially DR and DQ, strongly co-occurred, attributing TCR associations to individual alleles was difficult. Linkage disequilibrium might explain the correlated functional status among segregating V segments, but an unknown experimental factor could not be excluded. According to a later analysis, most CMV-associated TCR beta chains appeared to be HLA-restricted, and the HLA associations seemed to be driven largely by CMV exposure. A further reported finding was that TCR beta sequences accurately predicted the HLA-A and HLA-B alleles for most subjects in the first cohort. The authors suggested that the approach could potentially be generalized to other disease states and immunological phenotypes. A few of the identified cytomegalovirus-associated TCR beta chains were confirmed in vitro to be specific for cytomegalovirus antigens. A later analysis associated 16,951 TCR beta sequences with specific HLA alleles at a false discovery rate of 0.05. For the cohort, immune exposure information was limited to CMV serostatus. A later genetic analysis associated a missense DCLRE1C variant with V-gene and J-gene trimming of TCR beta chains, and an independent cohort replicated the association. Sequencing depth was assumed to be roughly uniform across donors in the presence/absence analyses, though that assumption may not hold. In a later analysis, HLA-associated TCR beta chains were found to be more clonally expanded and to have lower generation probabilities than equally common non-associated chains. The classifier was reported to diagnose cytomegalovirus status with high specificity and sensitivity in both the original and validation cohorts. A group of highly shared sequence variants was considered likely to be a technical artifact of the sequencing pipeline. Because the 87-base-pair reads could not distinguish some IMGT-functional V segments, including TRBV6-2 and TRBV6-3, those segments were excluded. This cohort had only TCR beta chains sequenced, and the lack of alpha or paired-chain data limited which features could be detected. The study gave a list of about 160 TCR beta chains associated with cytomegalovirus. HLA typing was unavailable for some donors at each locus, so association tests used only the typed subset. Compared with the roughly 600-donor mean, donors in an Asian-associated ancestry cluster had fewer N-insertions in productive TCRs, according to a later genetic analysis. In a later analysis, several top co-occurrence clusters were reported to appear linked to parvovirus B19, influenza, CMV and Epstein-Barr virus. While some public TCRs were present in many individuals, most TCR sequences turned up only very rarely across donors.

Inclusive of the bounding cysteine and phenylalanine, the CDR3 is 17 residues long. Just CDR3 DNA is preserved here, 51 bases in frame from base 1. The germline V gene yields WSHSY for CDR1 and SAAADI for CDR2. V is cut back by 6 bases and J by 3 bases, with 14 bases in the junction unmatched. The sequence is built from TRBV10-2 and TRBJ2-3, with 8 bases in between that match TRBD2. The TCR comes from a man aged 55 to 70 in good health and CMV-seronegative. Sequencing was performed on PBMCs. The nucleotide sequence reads TGCGCCAGCAGCCGACCTATAGCGGGAAAGGTAACAGATACGCAGTATTTT. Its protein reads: CASSRPIAGKVTDTQYF.